The 29 T cell receptor beta chains given below trace back to one sample, sequenced in a study of spatial heterogeneity in lung cancer. Study results and caveats: It was found that expanded intratumoral alpha and beta TCR counts tracked tumor mutation counts.

One entry per CDR3 protein, called by TCRdb with MiXCR from the 5' RACE reads. The sample lists around 2,600 distinct CDR3 sequences, approximately 7.9% occurring once. Antigen specificity for these receptors is unknown. Time point indicated: sample taken at primary tumor resection. The sample in question was lung tumor tissue, obtained at surgery. The receptors come from a male donor with early-stage non-small cell lung cancer.

By proportion, this clonotype is medium-sized. The gene calls are TRBV28 and TRBJ2-3; D remains ambiguous. Germline V gene data show CDR1 as MDHEN and CDR2 as SYDVKM. The V gene lost 5 bases and the J gene lost 11 bases, with 17 bases spanning the gap. The CDR3 extends over 13 amino acids. The CDR3, as DNA: TGTGCCAGCAGTACCCCCTCTCTCGAAAAGCAGTATTTT. It encodes CASSTPSLEKQYF.

Only a few counts were recorded for this clonotype. As DNA, the CDR3 is TGTGCCCCCTTGAGCGAGCAGTACTTC. Translated: CAPLSEQYF. The chain uses TRBV19 and TRBJ2-7, with D unclear. The CDR3 runs to 9 residues. Per germline, CDR1 LNHDA and CDR2 SQIVND (reference sequence). V dropped 11 bases and J dropped 6 bases, with 8 bases sitting between them.

Relative to its sample, this clonotype is medium-sized. The rearrangement links TRBV28 to TRBJ2-5; TRBD1 agrees at 10 bases. Germline V gene data show CDR1 as MDHEN and CDR2 as SYDVKM. This CDR3 has 15 amino acids. The ends lost 0 bases at V and 3 bases at J; junction bases unmatched: 1. For the CDR3, the DNA is TGTGCCAGCAGTTTATGGACAGGGGGCAAAGAGACCCAGTACTTC. It specifies CASSLWTGGKETQYF.

In its sample, this clonotype ranks as medium-sized. The chain has TRBV12-3 or TRBV12-4 and TRBJ2-7; 7 positions match TRBD1. J gave up 3 bases and V 5 bases, and 4 bases lay outside the gene matches. The CDR3 is made up of 13 amino acids. CDR3 region: CASSRTGVYEQYF. CDR3 nucleotides: TGTGCCAGCAGTCGTACAGGGGTCTACGAGCAGTACTTC.

By its share, this clonotype is medium-sized (0.01 to 0.1%). The DNA for the CDR3 is TGTGCCAGTAGTATAAAAGGAGGTGAGTTGACTGAAGCTTTCTTT. Translating it yields CASSIKGGELTEAFF. The chain employs TRBV19 and TRBJ1-1; no clear D gene. V was shortened by 2 bases and J by 5 bases, with 15 bases between the two germline ends. Germline lookup yields CDR1 LNHDA and CDR2 SQIVND (reference sequence). The CDR3 has 15 amino acids. The whole variable domain, filled in from reference TRBV19 and TRBJ1-1, reads DGGITQSPKYLFRKEGQNVTLSCEQNLNHDAMYWYRQDPGQGLRLIYYSQIVNDFQKGDIAEGYSVSREKKESFPLTVTSAQKNPTAFYLCASSIKGGELTEAFFGQGTRLTVV.

This clonotype qualifies as medium-sized. The V and J genes are TRBV20-1 and TRBJ2-5, with D unresolved. Trimming cost V 1 base and J 3 bases, with 6 bases left between them. The CDR3 consists of 12 residues. Germline V gene data show CDR1 as DFQATT and CDR2 as SNEGSKA (reference sequence). The CDR3 DNA is TGCAGTGCTAGAGGACGCGAAGAGACCCAGTACTTC. Translated, it gives CSARGREETQYF.

Within the sample, this clonotype is medium-sized. The genes are TRBV6-5 and TRBJ2-2, with D perhaps matching TRBD1 (5 bases). Germline V gene lookup returns CDR1 MNHEY and CDR2 SVGAGI. This CDR3 has 11 residues. Trimming left V 8 bases short and J 8 bases short, with 9 bases between. The CDR3 DNA follows: TGTGCCAGCGGGCAGGGTGGGGAGCTGTTTTTT. Amino acid sequence: CASGQGGELFF.

There are a few counts of this clonotype. Mismatch with germline at one junction end may stem from a read error. The chain has TRBV10-3 and TRBJ1-4; the D gene is possibly TRBD1 (5 bases). Germline V gene lookup returns CDR1 ENHRY and CDR2 SYGVKD. This CDR3 is 12 amino acids long. Here the CDR3 reads CAVRVTNEKLFF. As DNA, the CDR3 is TGTGCCGTCAGGGTAACTAATGAAAAACTGTTTTTT.

The V and J genes are TRBV6-1 and TRBJ2-3; 9 bases match TRBD2. J gave up 0 bases and V 2 bases, and 0 bases lay outside the gene matches. The CDR3 runs 15 residues. Germline V gives CDR1 MNHNS, CDR2 SASEGT. The DNA for the CDR3 is TGTGCCAGCAGTGAACTAGCGGGGAGCACAGATACGCAGTATTTT. Its protein product is CASSELAGSTDTQYF.

This clonotype appeared many times. The V call is TRBV9, the J call TRBJ2-2; a possible D gene is TRBD1 (5 bases). V lost 3 bases to trimming and J lost 3 bases, with 9 bases between them. CDR1 SGDLS and CDR2 YYNGEE come from the germline V gene. CDR3 size: 14 residues. The CDR3 here is CASSGDSYTGELFF. CDR3 in DNA: TGTGCCAGCAGCGGCGACAGTTACACCGGGGAGCTGTTTTTT.

The chain couples TRBV12-3 or TRBV12-4 to TRBJ2-2, with no clear D. The CDR3 contains 13 residues. Deletions cut 2 bases from V and 5 bases from J, with 6 bases between. The CDR3 nucleotides read TGTGCCAGCAGTTTACGGCAGACCGGGGAGCTGTTTTTT. This codes for CASSLRQTGELFF.

The V and J genes are TRBV20-1 and TRBJ2-3; 9 positions match TRBD2. V dropped 7 bases and J dropped 4; count of bases not matched to a gene: 15. The CDR3 has 16 residues. The germline gives CDR1 DFQATT, CDR2 SNEGSKA (reference sequence). CDR3 protein: CSGSGPGTSRPDTQYF. The CDR3 coding sequence is TGCAGTGGTTCGGGGCCGGGGACTAGCCGTCCAGATACGCAGTATTTT.

In its sample, this clonotype is medium-sized. The chain is built from TRBV19 and TRBJ1-5; D gene uncertain. The V end lost 3 bases, the J end lost 9 bases, and 12 bases lay between the germline ends. The germline CDR1 and CDR2 sequences are LNHDA and SQIVND (reference sequence). CDR3 length: 13 amino acids. CDR3 in DNA: TGTGCCAGTAGTATCGCCCCGGGGATGCCCCAGCATTTT. Translation gives CASSIAPGMPQHF.

The sample holds many counts of this clonotype. V usage is TRBV2 and J usage is TRBJ1-2, with D tentatively TRBD1 (5 bases). The germline CDR1 and CDR2 sequences are SNHLY and FYNNEI. The CDR3 loop spans 12 amino acids. V lost 6 bases and J 6 bases, leaving 11 bases between the germline ends. Written as DNA, the CDR3 is TGTGCCAGCAGGGTCGTCAGGGATGGCTACACCTTC. It encodes CASRVVRDGYTF.

This clonotype is medium-sized within its sample. Relative to the germline gene, one junction end is altered; a read error may explain this. The chain employs TRBV5-1 and TRBJ1-2, with a possible D match to TRBD1 (6 bases). The CDR3 length is 13 residues. Germline-derived CDR1 and CDR2 are SGHRS and YFSETQ. The chain's CDR3 is CASSLDSTTGYTF. The CDR3 DNA is TGCGCCAGCAGTTTGGACAGCACCACCGGCTACACCTTC.

In regard to this clonotype: With a much larger clone just one base away, this may be a read error. The rearrangement links TRBV12-3 or TRBV12-4 to TRBJ2-1; 8 bases line up with TRBD2. There are 13 residues in the CDR3. The trim removed 5 bases at V and 8 bases at J, leaving 5 bases unmatched. As DNA, the CDR3 is TGTGCCAGCAGTCCTGGACTAGCCGATGAGCAGTTCTTC. This gives the protein CASSPGLADEQFF.

To note about this clonotype: This may be a read error: a much more frequent sequence differs by one nucleotide. This chain links TRBV25-1 with TRBJ1-1; D unresolved. Germline loops: CDR1 MGHDK, CDR2 SYGVNS. Trimming pared 9 bases from V and 1 base from J, leaving 6 bases between. The CDR3 loop spans 11 amino acids. The chain's CDR3 is CASWENTEAFF. Written as DNA, the CDR3 is TGTGCCAGTTGGGAGAACACTGAAGCTTTCTTT.

This clonotype is deemed medium-sized (0.01 to 0.1%). The rearrangement links TRBV12-3 or TRBV12-4 to TRBJ1-5; the D gene is possibly TRBD1 (5 bases). The CDR3 runs 14 residues. Trimming left V 5 bases short and J 1 base short, with 9 bases between. Written as DNA, the CDR3 is TGTGCCAGCAGTCCGGACAACAGCAATCAGCCCCAGCATTTT. This translates into CASSPDNSNQPQHF.

The table lists this clonotype with many counts. This sequence joins TRBV7-9 and TRBJ2-5; D call uncertain. This CDR3 contains 11 residues. Trimming left V 3 bases short and J 1 base short, with 0 bases between. Germline V CDR1 and CDR2: SEHNR, FQNEAQ (reference sequence). As DNA, the CDR3 is TGTGCCAGCAGCTTCCAAGAGACCCAGTACTTC. It codes for CASSFQETQYF.

By proportion, this clonotype is medium-sized. The chain has TRBV14 and TRBJ2-1; D is perhaps TRBD2 (6 bases). Germline lookup yields CDR1 SGHDN and CDR2 FVKESK. The V end was cut by 6 bases, the J end by 1 base, with 16 bases between. The CDR3 consists of 16 residues. CDR3 amino acids: CASRGSLAQSYNEQFF. Here the CDR3 DNA reads TGTGCCAGCAGGGGAAGCCTAGCGCAATCCTACAATGAGCAGTTCTTC.

This clonotype was recorded at least ten times. This chain uses TRBV11-2 with TRBJ1-3, with D tentatively TRBD1 (6 bases). This CDR3 is 15 amino acids long. V lost 2 bases and J lost 0, with 8 bases in between. In germline, CDR1 is SGHAT, CDR2 FQNNGV. CDR3 region: CASSLQGNSGNTIYF. In DNA form, the CDR3 reads TGTGCCAGCAGCTTACAGGGGAACTCTGGAAACACCATATATTTT.

The gene calls are TRBV9 and TRBJ2-7; possibly TRBD1 or TRBD2 for D (5 bases each). V gave up 4 bases and J gave up 5 bases, with 16 bases separating them. This CDR3 spans 14 amino acids. CDR1 and CDR2 from the germline V gene are SGDLS and YYNGEE. Here the CDR3 DNA reads TGTGCCAGCAGCCCGAGGGGAGAGTTTAACGAGCAGTACTTC. It encodes CASSPRGEFNEQYF.

Many counts were recorded for this clonotype. The chain employs TRBV7-2 and TRBJ2-5, with D possibly TRBD2 on 5 matching bases. Germline-derived CDR1 and CDR2 are SGHTA and FQGNSA. This CDR3 has 14 amino acids. Deletions cut 3 bases from V and 5 bases from J, with 13 bases between. CDR3 protein: CASSFHGPGETQYF. CDR3 bases: TGTGCCAGCAGCTTTCACGGGCCGGGGGAGACCCAGTACTTC.

This clonotype was detected ten times or more. The V gene is TRBV6-1, the J gene TRBJ2-1, with 10 positions matching TRBD2. V shed 2 bases and J 6 bases; nucleotides not matched to a gene: 4. CDR3 size: 15 residues. Looked up from germline, CDR1 is MNHNS and CDR2 is SASEGT. CDR3 amino acids: CASSELAGEVNEQFF. DNA for the CDR3: TGTGCCAGCAGTGAACTAGCGGGAGAGGTCAATGAGCAGTTCTTC.

This clonotype is classed as medium-sized. The rearrangement links TRBV4-2 to TRBJ1-2; D not certain. Germline loops: CDR1 LGHNA, CDR2 YNFKEQ. Trimming removed 0 bases at V and 1 base at J, with 12 bases between. This CDR3 has 16 residues. In DNA, the CDR3 is TGTGCCAGCAGCCAAGATCAGGCCGGAAATAACTATGGCTACACCTTC. It codes for CASSQDQAGNNYGYTF.

J is TRBJ2-7 and V is TRBV7-9, with 9 bases lining up with TRBD1. This CDR3 is built from 16 residues. Germline CDR1 reads SEHNR; CDR2 reads FQNEAQ (reference sequence). The V gene end was trimmed by 4 bases and the J gene end by 1 base; junction bases not matched to a gene: 8. The CDR3 nucleotides read TGTGCCAGCAGCTCAACGGACAGGGGCAGATCCTACGAGCAGTACTTC. Encoded protein: CASSSTDRGRSYEQYF.

By sample share, this clonotype is medium-sized. The chain employs TRBV7-6 and TRBJ2-7, with 9 positions matching TRBD1. The CDR3 loop spans 14 amino acids. J was trimmed by 2 bases and V by 6 bases; bases with no gene match: 5. Germline V gene lookup returns CDR1 SGHVS and CDR2 FNYEAQ. The CDR3 spells CASSPWTGAYEQYF. The CDR3 DNA follows: TGTGCCAGCAGTCCCTGGACAGGGGCCTACGAGCAGTACTTC.

This clonotype is judged medium-sized. The chain links TRBV28 to TRBJ2-7, with 10 nucleotides matching TRBD2. The V and J ends lost 6 bases and 3 bases, in that order; junction bases with no gene match: 8. CDR3 length: 15 amino acids. Looked up from germline, CDR1 is MDHEN and CDR2 is SYDVKM. DNA for the CDR3: TGTGCCAGCAGCCAGAGGACTAGCGGAATCTACGAGCAGTACTTC. Protein product: CASSQRTSGIYEQYF.

This chain links TRBV4-2 with TRBJ2-2; TRBD2 agrees at 10 bases. The CDR3 totals 17 residues. Trimming cost V 0 bases and J 8 bases; bases outside gene matches: 9. Germline V CDR1 and CDR2: LGHNA, YNFKEQ. In DNA, the CDR3 is TGTGCCAGCAGCCAAGAAGGGCTAGCGGGAGTACAAGGGGAGCTGTTTTTT. This translates into CASSQEGLAGVQGELFF.